The text below deals with one T cell receptor (beta chain). What it binds is unknown. Generated by immunoSEQ multiplex PCR, the TCRdb table keeps only in-frame clones and is missing some. The sample yields 70,000 to 95,000 clones, about 86% seen once. CDR1 and CDR2 from the germline V gene are SGHRS and YFSETQ. The ends were cut back, 4 bases at V and 3 bases at J, with 16 bases in the middle. This CDR3 region has 16 residues. The data belong to a study of lymphopenia after photon versus proton radiotherapy. Findings and caveats of the study: Authors raise, but do not show, better survival with proton therapy. After the lymphocyte nadir, photon-treated repertoires showed oligoclonal expansion, especially of CD8+ Temra cells.

This sequence joins TRBV5-1 and TRBJ2-2; perhaps TRBD2 as D (7 bases). The sequenced sample was peripheral blood, obtained from a patient treated with proton-based radiotherapy. The source of this sequence is a man in his sixties with pancreatic cancer. CDR3 in amino acids: CASSHGGQGYTGELFF. CDR3 DNA sequence: TGCGCCAGCAGCCACGGGGGGCAGGGGTACACCGGGGAGCTGTTTTTT. Full variable domain (remainder filled in from reference TRBV5-1 and TRBJ2-2): KAGVTQTPRYLIKTRGQQVTLSCSPISGHRSVSWYQQTPGQGLQFLFEYFSETQRNKGNFPGRFSGRQFSNSRSEMNVSTLELGDSALYLCASSHGGQGYTGELFFGEGSRLTVL.